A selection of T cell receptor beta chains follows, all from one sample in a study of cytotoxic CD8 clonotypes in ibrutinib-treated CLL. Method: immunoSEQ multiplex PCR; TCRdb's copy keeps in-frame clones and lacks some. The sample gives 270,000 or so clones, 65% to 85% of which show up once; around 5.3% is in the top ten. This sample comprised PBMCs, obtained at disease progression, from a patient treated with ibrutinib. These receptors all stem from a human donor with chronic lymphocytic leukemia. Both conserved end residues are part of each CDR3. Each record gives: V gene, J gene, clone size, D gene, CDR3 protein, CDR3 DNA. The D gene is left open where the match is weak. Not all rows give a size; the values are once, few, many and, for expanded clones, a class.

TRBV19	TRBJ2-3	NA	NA	CASTDARGGTDTQYF	TGTGCCAGTACTGACGCGAGGGGGGGCACAGATACGCAGTATTTT
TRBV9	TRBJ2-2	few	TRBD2	CASSVRAGNTGELFF	TGTGCCAGCAGCGTACGAGCGGGAAACACCGGGGAGCTGTTTTTT
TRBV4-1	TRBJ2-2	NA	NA	CASSQDTSGFAGELFF	TGCGCCAGCAGCCAAGATACGTCAGGGTTTGCCGGGGAGCTGTTTTTT
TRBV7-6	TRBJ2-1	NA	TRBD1	CASSLDRDRANEQFF	TGTGCCAGCAGCTTAGACCGGGACAGAGCCAATGAGCAGTTCTTC
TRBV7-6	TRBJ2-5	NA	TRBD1	CASSSTGSGTQYF	TGTGCCAGCAGCTCGACAGGGTCGGGGACCCAGTACTTC
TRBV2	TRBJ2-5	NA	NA	CASRPGPRETQYF	TGTGCCAGCAGGCCGGGTCCGCGGGAGACCCAGTACTTC
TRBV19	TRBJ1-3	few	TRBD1	CASSIGTGASIYF	TGTGCCAGTAGTATAGGAACAGGGGCTTCCATATATTTT
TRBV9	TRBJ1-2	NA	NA	CASSQGDGYTF	TGTGCCAGCAGTCAGGGTGATGGCTACACCTTC
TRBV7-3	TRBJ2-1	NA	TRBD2	CASSSRPLAANEQFF	TGTGCCAGCAGCTCCCGTCCCCTAGCGGCGAATGAGCAGTTCTTC
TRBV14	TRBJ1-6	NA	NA	CASSLKVGASSYNSPLHF	TGTGCCAGCAGCCTCAAGGTTGGGGCGAGCTCCTATAATTCACCCCTCCACTTT
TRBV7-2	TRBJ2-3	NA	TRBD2	CASSVREGDTQYF	TGTGCCAGCAGCGTTCGGGAGGGGGATACGCAGTATTTT
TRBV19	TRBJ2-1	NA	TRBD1	CASSILGTENNEQFF	TGTGCCAGTAGTATACTTGGGACAGAGAACAATGAGCAGTTCTTC
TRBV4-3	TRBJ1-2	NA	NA	CASSHRRGSAAGYTF	TGCGCCAGCAGTCATCGGCGGGGGTCGGCGGCCGGCTACACCTTC
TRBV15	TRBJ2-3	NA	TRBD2	CATSSEGLAGVITDTQYF	TGTGCCACCAGCAGCGAGGGACTAGCGGGAGTTATCACAGATACGCAGTATTTT
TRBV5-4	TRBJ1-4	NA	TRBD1	CASSPGTATNEKLFF	TGTGCCAGCAGCCCCGGGACAGCAACTAATGAAAAACTGTTTTTT
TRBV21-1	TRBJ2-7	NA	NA	CASSKVVAGRISYEQYF	TGTGCCAGCAGCAAGGTTGTAGCGGGGCGTATATCCTACGAGCAGTACTTC
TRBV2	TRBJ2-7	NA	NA	CASSVAGLTYEQYF	TGTGCCAGCAGTGTTGCGGGGTTAACCTACGAGCAGTACTTC
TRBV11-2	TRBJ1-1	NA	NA	CASSASRGGTEAFF	TGTGCCAGCAGCGCTTCACGGGGAGGCACTGAAGCTTTCTTT
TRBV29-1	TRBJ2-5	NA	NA	CSALGPTETQYF	TGCAGCGCGCTGGGACCGACTGAGACCCAGTACTTC
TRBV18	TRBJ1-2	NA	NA	CASSPWGENYGYTF	TGTGCCAGCTCACCGTGGGGGGAGAACTATGGCTACACCTTC
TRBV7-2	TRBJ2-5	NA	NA	CASSLYVGPETQYF	TGTGCCAGCAGCTTATACGTAGGCCCAGAGACCCAGTACTTC
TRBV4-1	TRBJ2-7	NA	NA	CASSRGAGEGYEQYF	TGCGCCAGCAGCCGGGGAGCAGGGGAGGGCTACGAGCAGTACTTC
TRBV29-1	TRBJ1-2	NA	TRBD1	CSVGGQDSYGYTF	TGCAGCGTTGGCGGACAGGACTCCTATGGCTACACCTTC
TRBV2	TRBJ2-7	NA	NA	CAYRDSYEQYF	TGTGCTTACAGGGACTCCTACGAGCAGTACTTC
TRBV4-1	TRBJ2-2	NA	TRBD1	CASSQEPVTGVVVAGELFF	TGCGCCAGCAGCCAAGAGCCAGTGACAGGGGTGGTGGTAGCCGGGGAGCTGTTTTTT
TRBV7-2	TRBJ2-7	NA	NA	CASSIGGSYEQYF	TGTGCCAGCAGTATAGGGGGGAGCTACGAGCAGTACTTC
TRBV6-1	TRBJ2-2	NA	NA	CASSGRANTGELFF	TGTGCCAGCAGTGGTAGAGCGAACACCGGGGAGCTGTTTTTT
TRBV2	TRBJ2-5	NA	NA	CASSVQGGETQYF	TGTGCCAGCAGTGTTCAGGGCGGCGAGACCCAGTACTTC
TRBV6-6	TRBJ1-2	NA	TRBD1	CASRVDRGEDGYTF	TGTGCCAGCAGGGTAGACAGGGGGGAGGATGGCTACACCTTC
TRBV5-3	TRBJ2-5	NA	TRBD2	CARSLGPAGDPQETQYF	TGTGCCAGAAGCTTAGGTCCAGCGGGGGACCCTCAAGAGACCCAGTACTTC
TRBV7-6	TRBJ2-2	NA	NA	CASSLAPGQNTGELFF	TGTGCCAGCAGCTTGGCCCCGGGACAGAACACCGGGGAGCTGTTTTTT
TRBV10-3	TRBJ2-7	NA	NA	CAISENDRRASYEQYF	TGTGCCATCAGTGAGAACGACAGGCGAGCCTCCTACGAGCAGTACTTC
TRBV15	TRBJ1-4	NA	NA	CATMDSNNEKLFF	TGTGCCACCATGGACAGCAATAATGAAAAACTGTTTTTT
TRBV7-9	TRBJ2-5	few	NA	CASSTFETQYF	TGTGCCAGCAGCACCTTCGAGACCCAGTACTTC
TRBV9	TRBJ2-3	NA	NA	CASSVGVRADTQYF	TGTGCCAGCAGCGTAGGAGTCAGAGCAGATACGCAGTATTTT
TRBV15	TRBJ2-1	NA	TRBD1	CATSRHPNRDRVPNEQFF	TGTGCCACCAGCAGACACCCTAACCGGGACAGGGTTCCCAATGAGCAGTTCTTC
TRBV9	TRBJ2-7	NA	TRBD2	CASSQGLRRGGRGVYEQYF	TGTGCCAGCAGCCAGGGTTTGAGGCGGGGGGGCCGCGGAGTCTACGAGCAGTACTTC